Described below is a single T cell receptor beta chain sequence and its context. This record comes from a study of T cell responses to AZD1222 COVID-19 vaccine. Per germline, CDR1 GTSNPN and CDR2 SVGIG (reference sequence). V was clipped by 0 bases and J by 3 bases, with 6 bases between them. CDR3 length equals 12 residues. TCRdb's copy holds only in-frame clones and misses some; the assay was immunoSEQ multiplex PCR. The table shows roughly 91,000 clones, with about nine tenths occurring only once. The chain recombines TRBV30 with TRBJ2-7; no definite D call. This clonotype was sampled from an adult in good health. The material was peripheral blood, obtained on day 0 of AZD1222 vaccination. The CDR3 spells CAWSVGVYEQYF. As DNA, the CDR3 is TGTGCCTGGAGTGTGGGTGTCTACGAGCAGTACTTC. Full variable domain (rest looked up from reference TRBV30 and TRBJ2-7): SQTIHQWPATLVQPVGSPLSLECTVEGTSNPNLYWYRQAAGRGLQLLFYSVGIGQISSEVPQNLSASRPQDRQFILSSKKLLLSDSGFYLCAWSVGVYEQYFGPGTRLTVT.